The present entry profiles one T cell receptor (beta chain) with its context. The clone's antigen remains unknown. Base quality data are lacking; no much larger clone is found one base away. One collaborating source in Seattle enrolled patients during active infection and followed them longitudinally through the course of disease. Each collaborating institution followed its own protocols to collect whole blood in K2EDTA tubes. For TCRbeta analysis, collaborator samples were shipped as frozen whole blood, as isolated PBMCs, or as DNA extracted from either sample type. TCRbeta CDR3 regions were amplified from genomic DNA using the immunoSEQ Assay, a bias-controlled multiplex PCR. The authors processed their data as follows. The number of nucleated cells in each sample was estimated from the amplification of reference gene primers within the assay. To quantify the absolute abundance of each unique TCRbeta CDR3 rearrangement, sequence reads were collapsed and filtered. Productive Simpson clonality was computed per sample as the square root of Simpson's diversity index over productive rearrangements. As stored in TCRdb, this immuneACCESS dataset retains in-frame rearrangements with V and J assigned. A fraction of the clones does not appear; measured against another copy, unresolved V genes explain less than half of the discrepancy, and the remainder lacks a known reason. The V and J calls and clone size come from that table; D and trimming were worked out from the DNA. This sample is represented by around 440,000 clones; about 91% of them were singletons. The ten top clones hold 10% to 15% of the sample.

This entry is derived from a study of blood T cell repertoires in COVID-19 (dated by TCRdb to 2018 to 2021). Study-wide context: Samples from collaborators originated in the United States, Italy and Spain and spanned both the acute and convalescent phases of COVID-19. Sample metadata almost always included a de-identified subject ID, COVID-19 status, age in years and sex. Where HLA class I and class II types were available, the types were taken from metadata supplied by the sample provider, not from assay-based typing. Deeply sampled blood TCRbeta repertoires from subjects exposed to, actively infected with, or recovered from COVID-19 were included in the dataset. The prospective study material was composed of cDNA or gDNA derived from T cells, B-cell-depleted T cells, or PBMCs. The repertoires were made available in a free public database intended to serve as a resource for research on the immune response to SARS-CoV-2. The samples were drawn from two sources: the first 160 participants of the ongoing ImmuneRACE study, and 1,254 subjects contributed by 6 global collaborators. The research as a whole found: The quantity of clinical and demographic metadata differed by source and by participant and was supplied without curation.

CDR1 and CDR2 are drawn from the germline V gene: SQVTM, ANQGSEA. The CDR3 goes from the cysteine to the phenylalanine over 12 residues. The sequence is cut down to CDR3 DNA, 36 bases in frame from base 1. V is trimmed back by 6 bases and J by 2 bases, and the junction contains 2 bases that no gene match accounts for. The chain joins TRBV29-1 to TRBJ1-2, and TRBD1 aligns with 8 junction nucleotides. This clonotype was obtained from a woman aged 45-59 years with COVID-19, enrolled during active disease. The sequencing input was peripheral blood. The CDR3 protein: CSVRQGNYGYTF. The DNA sequence is as follows: TGCAGCGTGAGACAGGGGAACTATGGCTACACCTTC.